These 20 T cell receptor beta chains originate from one sample sequenced in a study of T cells in Graves' hyperthyroidism and ophthalmopathy. The investigators amplified TCR beta CDR3 regions from RNA transcripts. When the TCR CDR3 underwent first-round RT-PCR, the HTBI primer set was used. A single record per CDR3 protein comes from TCRdb applying MiXCR to the multiplex PCR reads. The sample lists approximately 570,000 distinct CDR3 sequences; around 20% were seen once. Sequenced sample: blood. The receptors shown here come from a man aged 40-49 years with Graves' ophthalmopathy.

This clonotype has a handful of counts. The chain joins TRBV29-1 to TRBJ2-3; D is possibly TRBD2 (7 bases). The CDR3 loop spans 16 amino acids. The germline V gene encodes CDR1 SQVTM and CDR2 ANQGSEA. Between the trimmed V and J ends, which lost 3 bases and 3 bases, there was a span of 19 bases. This CDR3 reads CSVEGGAKRGTDTQYF. CDR3 DNA sequence: TGCAGCGTTGAGGGGGGGGCCAAACGAGGTACAGATACGCAGTATTTT.

The V and J genes are TRBV6-2 or TRBV6-3 and TRBJ2-1, with D possibly called TRBD1 or TRBD2 (5 bases each). Trimming cost V 6 bases and J 0 bases, with 15 bases left between them. There are 16 residues in the CDR3. From germline, CDR1 is MNHEY and CDR2 SVGEGT. The DNA for the CDR3 is TGTGCCAGCAGGGAATCCGGGGCCAGCTCCTACAATGAGCAGTTCTTC. This encodes CASRESGASSYNEQFF.

The chain has TRBV28 and TRBJ2-2; D is unresolved. CDR1 is MDHEN, CDR2 SYDVKM, per germline. V lost 11 bases and J lost 0, with 13 bases in between. The CDR3 totals 14 residues. The CDR3 here is CAVAAGPNTGELFF. CDR3 sequence (DNA): TGTGCCGTAGCCGCAGGCCCGAACACCGGGGAGCTGTTTTTT.

The chain links TRBV20-1 to TRBJ1-3, with TRBD1 matching 8 bases. The CDR3 covers 17 residues. Germline CDR1 and CDR2: DFQATT and SNEGSKA (reference sequence). With 0 bases clipped from V and 0 bases from J, the junction kept 7 bases outside the gene matches. CDR3: CSARDRTGSGSGNTIYF. The CDR3 DNA follows: TGCAGTGCTAGAGATCGGACAGGGTCCGGCTCTGGAAACACCATATATTTT.

This clonotype was counted at least ten times. The V call is TRBV12-3 or TRBV12-4, the J call TRBJ2-1; unclear D gene. The CDR3 is 14 amino acids. V shed 6 bases and J shed 5 bases, with 14 bases lying between them. The CDR3 is CASSPTRRDNEQFF. The CDR3 DNA sequence: TGTGCCAGCAGCCCTACTCGACGAGACAATGAGCAGTTCTTC.

At least ten counts were recorded for this clonotype. V and J are TRBV20-1 and TRBJ2-3; 9 bases line up with TRBD2. Germline-derived CDR1 and CDR2 are DFQATT and SNEGSKA (reference sequence). The CDR3 has 15 amino acids. V lost 3 bases to trimming and J lost 2 bases; unmatched junction nucleotides: 6. The CDR3 bases are TGCAGTGCTAGTTTGGCGGGGGGGCCCACAGATACGCAGTATTTT. Translated: CSASLAGGPTDTQYF.

The V gene is TRBV3-1, the J gene TRBJ2-7; 9 nucleotides agree with TRBD1. The germline V gene has CDR1 LGHDT and CDR2 YNNKEL (reference sequence). The CDR3 covers 15 residues. The V and J ends lost 4 bases and 7 bases, in that order; junction bases with no gene match: 11. The CDR3 protein is CASSRRGTGIVEQYF. CDR3 nucleotide sequence: TGTGCCAGCAGCCGTCGGGGGACAGGGATAGTGGAGCAGTACTTC.

In its sample, this clonotype was seen a few times. The chain has TRBV19 and TRBJ2-2; TRBD1 might be the D (5 bases). Per the germline V gene, CDR1 is LNHDA and CDR2 is SQIVND (reference sequence). The CDR3 extends over 13 amino acids. Trimming took off 5 bases at V and 7 bases at J, with 11 bases between the two ends. The CDR3 DNA reads as TGTGCCAGTAGTTGGGGCACCAGCGGGGAGCTGTTTTTT. Protein: CASSWGTSGELFF.

Turning to this clonotype: A read error may be the cause here, since a much bigger clone is one base away. V is TRBV30 and J is TRBJ1-2; 10 bases are a match to TRBD1. CDR3 length: 14 amino acids. V was clipped by 3 bases and J by 5 bases; unmatched bases: 6. CDR1 GTSNPN and CDR2 SVGIG come from the germline V gene (reference sequence). CDR3 amino acids: CAWSTRTGGYGYTF. CDR3 nucleotide sequence: TGTGCCTGGAGCACCAGGACAGGGGGGTATGGCTACACCTTC. The whole variable domain, filled in from reference TRBV30 and TRBJ1-2, reads SQTIHQWPATLVQPVGSPLSLECTVEGTSNPNLYWYRQAAGRGLQLLFYSVGIGQISSEVPQNLSASRPQDRQFILSSKKLLLSDSGFYLCAWSTRTGGYGYTFGSGTRLTVV.

This clonotype was detected a few times. The V and J genes are TRBV5-4 and TRBJ2-3, with 8 nucleotides matching TRBD2. V gave up 7 bases and J gave up 4 bases; unmatched junction bases: 8. Germline lookup yields CDR1 SGHNT and CDR2 YYREEE (reference sequence). The CDR3 length is 14 residues. For the CDR3, the DNA is TGTGCCAGCTCGGGGGGGGGCGCGCCAGATACGCAGTATTTT. Residues: CASSGGGAPDTQYF.

This clonotype was observed at least ten times. The rearrangement links TRBV11-1 to TRBJ1-6; tentatively, D is TRBD1 (5 bases). V was shortened by 0 bases and J by 6 bases, with 9 bases between the two germline ends. This CDR3 has 15 residues. The germline CDR1 and CDR2 sequences are SGHAT and FQDESV (reference sequence). For the CDR3, the DNA is TGTGCCAGCAGCTTAGCCGGGGGACTTAATTCACCCCTCCACTTT. This translates into CASSLAGGLNSPLHF.

Ten or more counts support this clonotype. The rearrangement uses TRBV2 and TRBJ1-1, with 7 bases fitting TRBD1. J gave up 0 bases and V 7 bases, and 8 bases lay outside the gene matches. CDR3 length: 15 residues. Germline-derived CDR1 and CDR2 are SNHLY and FYNNEI. CDR3 DNA: TGTGCCAGCATCGTTCCGGGACAGCTGAACACTGAAGCTTTCTTT. Its translation: CASIVPGQLNTEAFF.

This clonotype was observed a few times. V is TRBV4-3 and J is TRBJ2-5; the D gene is possibly TRBD2 (6 bases). Germline V gene lookup returns CDR1 LGHNA and CDR2 YSLEER. This CDR3 is 15 amino acids long. V dropped 5 bases and J dropped 3 bases, with 16 bases sitting between them. The CDR3 loop is CASSTNLADEETQYF. The DNA of the CDR3 is TGCGCCAGCAGCACCAACTTAGCGGACGAAGAGACCCAGTACTTC.

The V and J genes are TRBV29-1 and TRBJ2-5, with 11 bases identical to TRBD1. The CDR3 has 15 amino acids. Germline values: CDR1 SQVTM, CDR2 ANQGSEA. J lost 4 bases, V lost 6 bases, and 10 bases had no gene match. CDR3 in amino acids: CSVASGTGGGETQYF. The DNA of the CDR3 is TGCAGCGTGGCCTCCGGGACAGGGGGTGGAGAGACCCAGTACTTC.

This clonotype was counted only a few times. The J gene is TRBJ1-1, the V gene TRBV20-1; TRBD1 is a possible D gene (5 bases). This CDR3 has 12 residues. Trimming cost V 3 bases and J 5 bases, with 10 bases left between them. Germline V gene data show CDR1 as DFQATT and CDR2 as SNEGSKA (reference sequence). Here the CDR3 DNA reads TGCAGTGCTAGTCCGGGGGGGACTGAAGCTTTCTTT. Protein sequence: CSASPGGTEAFF.

The sample holds one count of this clonotype. This chain links TRBV30 with TRBJ2-7; 8 bases line up with TRBD2. This CDR3 spans 14 amino acids. CDR1 and CDR2 from the germline V gene are GTSNPN and SVGIG (reference sequence). V was pared by 2 bases and J by 4 bases, with 7 bases of the junction left unmatched. The CDR3 sequence: CAWSKAGVGYEQYF. CDR3 DNA sequence: TGTGCCTGGAGTAAAGCGGGAGTTGGTTACGAGCAGTACTTC.

This clonotype occurred many times. The chain joins TRBV18 to TRBJ2-1, with 7 bases lining up with TRBD2. With 3 bases clipped from V and 0 bases from J, the junction kept 2 bases outside the gene matches. This CDR3 spans 15 amino acids. In germline, CDR1 is KGHSH, CDR2 LQKENI. CDR3 in amino acids: CASSPGGSSYNEQFF. CDR3 bases: TGTGCCAGCTCACCGGGCGGGAGCTCCTACAATGAGCAGTTCTTC.

This clonotype was picked up many times. V usage is TRBV18 and J usage is TRBJ1-1; TRBD1 agrees at 8 bases. The CDR3 runs 15 residues. Trimming at V came to 6 bases and at J to 1 base, leaving 7 bases not matched to a gene. Germline V CDR1 and CDR2: KGHSH, LQKENI. The chain's CDR3 is CASSPGQGRNTEAFF. CDR3 DNA: TGTGCCAGCTCCCCCGGACAGGGACGGAACACTGAAGCTTTCTTT.

The chain carries TRBV30 and TRBJ1-1, with unresolved D. Deletions cut 3 bases from V and 0 bases from J, with 8 bases between. From germline, CDR1 is GTSNPN and CDR2 SVGIG (reference sequence). This CDR3 comprises 13 residues. CDR3 amino acids: CAWRGGLNTEAFF. The CDR3, as DNA: TGTGCCTGGAGAGGAGGGCTGAACACTGAAGCTTTCTTT.

V gene TRBV6-2 or TRBV6-3 combines with J gene TRBJ1-2; D not resolved. The germline V and J ends were trimmed by 1 base and 4 bases, with 13 bases remaining between them. This CDR3 region has 15 residues. The germline CDR1 and CDR2 sequences are MNHEY and SVGEGT. CDR3 nucleotide sequence: TGTGCCAGCAGTTACTTAAACAAGGACGGCTATGGCTACACCTTC. It is translated as CASSYLNKDGYGYTF.